The clone carrying this T cell receptor (beta chain) was found many times. It was uncontrolled infection, other autoimmune disease, pregnancy or lactation that excluded patients. Fresh peripheral blood, around 9.3 ml of it, supplied the PBMCs. The sample originates from a study of T cells in Graves' hyperthyroidism and ophthalmopathy. Study-level background: Staff took peripheral blood when the initial diagnosis was made, before any treatment began.

RNA transcripts gave rise to amplified TCR beta CDR3 regions. The HTBI primer set was used in a first-round RT-PCR of the TCR CDR3. TCRdb processed the multiplex PCR reads anew with MiXCR; each CDR3 protein has one entry. Altogether fewer than 450,000 distinct CDR3 sequences are present, approximately 14% being singletons, with the ten largest covering approximately 19%. V shed 1 base and J shed 1 base, with 11 bases lying between them. The CDR3 length is 15 residues. In germline, CDR1 is SGHAT, CDR2 FQNNGV. The receptor comes from a woman aged 55-70 years with Graves' ophthalmopathy. The chain uses TRBV11-2 and TRBJ2-7; D tentatively reads TRBD1 or TRBD2 (6 bases each). Sequenced sample: blood. The CDR3 protein is CASSLGGDTSYEQYF. The CDR3 coding sequence is TGTGCCAGCAGCTTAGGGGGGGACACTTCCTACGAGCAGTACTTC.